The T cell receptor (beta chain) under discussion was sequenced for a study of blood T cell repertoires in COVID-19 (dated by TCRdb to 2018 to 2021). Regarding the complete study: Samples from collaborators originated in the United States, Italy and Spain and spanned both the acute and convalescent phases of COVID-19. The material from the prospective study consisted of cDNA or gDNA derived from T cells, B-cell-depleted T cells, or PBMCs. Subjects who had been exposed to COVID-19, were actively infected with it, or had recovered from it provided the deeply sampled blood TCRbeta repertoires that made up the dataset. The repertoires were released in a freely available public database intended as a resource for research on the immune response to SARS-CoV-2. The samples were drawn from the first 160 participants of the ongoing ImmuneRACE study and from over 950 subjects provided by 6 global collaborators. Nearly every sample came with metadata listing a de-identified subject ID, COVID-19 status, age in years and sex. Where available, HLA class I and class II types were taken from metadata supplied by the sample provider and were not determined by assay-based typing. Results and caveats for the whole study, not just this receptor: The amount of clinical and demographic metadata varied by source and participant and was provided uncurated.

Comment on this clone: Its antigen target is currently unknown. Base qualities are missing; no much larger clone stands one base away.

Germline trimming: 6 bases from V, 3 bases from J; junction bases outside gene matches: 7. The germline V gene supplies CDR1 MNHEY and CDR2 SVGAGI. The CDR3 starts with the cysteine, ends with the phenylalanine, and has 15 residues. Only the CDR3 DNA is retained, 45 bases long and in frame from the first base. Whole blood was collected in K2EDTA tubes by collaborating institutions according to the institutions' own protocols. For TCRbeta analysis, collaborator samples were shipped as frozen whole blood, as isolated PBMCs, or as DNA extracted from either sample type. The immunoSEQ Assay, a bias-controlled multiplex PCR, was used to amplify TCRbeta CDR3 regions from genomic DNA. As for how the authors treated the data: Nucleated cell counts per sample were estimated from amplification of reference gene primers within the assay. To quantify the absolute abundance of each unique TCRbeta CDR3 rearrangement, sequence reads were collapsed and filtered. Productive Simpson clonality was computed per sample as the square root of Simpson's diversity index over productive rearrangements. TCRdb took this table from immuneACCESS and kept in-frame rearrangements with V and J called. Such tables lack part of the clones; where checked against another copy, unresolved V genes explain under half of the gap, and the rest is unexplained. V and J calls and clone size are those listed in that table; D and trimming were worked out from the DNA. This sample is represented by 220,000 or so clones; less than 90% of them were singletons. The ten most abundant clones make up roughly 21% of the sample.

Here the chain combines TRBV6-5 and TRBJ2-7, and TRBD2 matches 11 of the central bases. What was sequenced was peripheral blood. This sequence was found in a man aged 25-45 years with active or convalescent COVID-19. CDR3 loop: CASRKGLAGGYEQYF. Read as DNA, the sequence is TGTGCCAGCAGGAAGGGGCTAGCGGGGGGCTACGAGCAGTACTTC.